The subject of this entry is one T cell receptor beta chain. Germline assignment: CDR1 LGHDT and CDR2 YNNKEL (reference sequence). The J segment lost 0 bases and the V segment lost 1 base, leaving 17 bases of the junction unmatched. This CDR3 region has 21 residues. The record originates from a study of blood T cell repertoires in COVID-19. Study-wide background: Collection of acute and convalescent COVID-19 samples took place in the United States, Italy and Spain. In each case, the material was cDNA or gDNA derived from T cells, B-cell-depleted T cells, or PBMCs.

Original processing methods: Reference gene primer amplification gave estimated nucleated cell counts. Some clones are missing from TCRdb's copy, which holds only in-frame ones; the method was immunoSEQ multiplex PCR. D and trimming come from the DNA, and the V and J calls and clone size come from that table. The sample lists about 130,000 clones; around 73% were seen once. The J gene is TRBJ2-7, the V gene TRBV3-1 (or the pseudogene TRBV3-2), with 11 positions matching TRBD2. This clonotype originated in a man aged 55 to 70 who had recovered from COVID-19. Specimen: peripheral blood. The CDR3 region has the DNA TGTGCCAGCAGCCAAGTTTACTTGGGGCGGACTAGCGGGCGGAGCTCCTACGAGCAGTACTTC. The encoded protein is CASSQVYLGRTSGRSSYEQYF.